Detailed here is one T cell receptor (beta chain). A much more abundant neighbour one base away suggests this may be a read error. Germline DNA was also extracted, and blood RNA was taken from unsorted whole blood. These data are taken from a study of tumor-infiltrating lymphocytes in primary liver carcinoma. The germline CDR1 and CDR2 sequences are MNHNS and SASEGT. This CDR3 comprises 14 residues. Starting from about 0.5 ug of total RNA, TCR beta cDNA was produced with a primer in the constant region. A slightly modified ARM-PCR protocol with three nested multiplex PCR rounds produced these TCR beta libraries. TRBV1-TRBV30 forward primers and a C-beta reverse primer were used in the first two PCR rounds, which each ran for around 11 cycles. TCRdb reprocessed the multiplex PCR reads with MiXCR, giving one entry per CDR3 protein. The sample includes 300,000 to 350,000 distinct CDR3 sequences, around 60% seen only once; the top ten take roughly 6%.

The receptor was isolated from a man between 40 and 49 years old with primary liver carcinoma and hepatitis B virus infection. This chain joins TRBV6-1 and TRBJ2-7, with a possible D match to TRBD2 (6 bases). Sequenced material: peripheral blood. The CDR3 DNA sequence: TGTGCCAGCAATGAATATCGGGGGTCCTACGAGCAGTACTTC. Translating it yields CASNEYRGSYEQYF.